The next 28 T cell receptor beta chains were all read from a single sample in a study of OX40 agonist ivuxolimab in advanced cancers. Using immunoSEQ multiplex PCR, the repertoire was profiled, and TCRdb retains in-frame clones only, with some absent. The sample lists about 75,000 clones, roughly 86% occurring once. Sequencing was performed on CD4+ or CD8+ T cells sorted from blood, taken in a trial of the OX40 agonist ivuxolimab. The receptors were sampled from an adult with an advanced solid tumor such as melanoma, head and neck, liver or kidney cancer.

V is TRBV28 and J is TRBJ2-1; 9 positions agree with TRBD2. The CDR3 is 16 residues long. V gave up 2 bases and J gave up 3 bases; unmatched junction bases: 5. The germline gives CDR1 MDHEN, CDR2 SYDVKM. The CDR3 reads CASSLLGLALYNEQFF. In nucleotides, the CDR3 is TGTGCCAGCAGTTTACTGGGACTAGCTCTCTACAATGAGCAGTTCTTC.

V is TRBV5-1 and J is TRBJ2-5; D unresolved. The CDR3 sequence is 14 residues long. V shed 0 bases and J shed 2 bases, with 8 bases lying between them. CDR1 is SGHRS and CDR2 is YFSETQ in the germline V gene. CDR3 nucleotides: TGCGCCAGCAGCTTGGCACTACTGCAAGAGACCCAGTACTTC. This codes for CASSLALLQETQYF.

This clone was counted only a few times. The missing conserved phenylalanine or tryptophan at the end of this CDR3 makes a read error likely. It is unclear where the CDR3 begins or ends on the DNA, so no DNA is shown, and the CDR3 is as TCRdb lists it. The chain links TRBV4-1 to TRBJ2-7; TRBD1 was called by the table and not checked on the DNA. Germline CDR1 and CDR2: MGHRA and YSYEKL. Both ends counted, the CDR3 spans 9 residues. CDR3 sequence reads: CASSQGAGG.

The CDR3 nucleotides read TGTGCCAGCAGCCCGACAGGGGATAATTCACCCCTCCACTTT. Protein sequence: CASSPTGDNSPLHF. This chain links TRBV6-5 with TRBJ1-6; 8 bases are shared with TRBD1. V gave up 6 bases and J gave up 5 bases; unmatched junction bases: 3. The germline V gene has CDR1 MNHEY and CDR2 SVGAGI. CDR3 size: 14 residues.

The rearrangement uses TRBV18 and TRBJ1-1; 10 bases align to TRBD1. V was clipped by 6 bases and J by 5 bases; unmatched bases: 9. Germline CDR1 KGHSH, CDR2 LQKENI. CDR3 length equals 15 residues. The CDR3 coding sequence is TGTGCCAGCTCCCTCACCGGGACAGGGGAAACTGAAGCTTTCTTT. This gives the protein CASSLTGTGETEAFF.

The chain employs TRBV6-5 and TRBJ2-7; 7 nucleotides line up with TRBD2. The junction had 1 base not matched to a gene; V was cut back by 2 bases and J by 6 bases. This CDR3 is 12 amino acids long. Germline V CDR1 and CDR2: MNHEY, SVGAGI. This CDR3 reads CASSYGGVEQYF. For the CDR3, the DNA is TGTGCCAGCAGTTACGGGGGGGTCGAGCAGTACTTC.

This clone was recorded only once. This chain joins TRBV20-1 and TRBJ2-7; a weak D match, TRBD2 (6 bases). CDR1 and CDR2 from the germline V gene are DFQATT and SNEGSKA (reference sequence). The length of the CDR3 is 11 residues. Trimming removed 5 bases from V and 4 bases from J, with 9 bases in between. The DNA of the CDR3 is TGCAGTGCTGGAGGGCTATACGAGCAGTACTTC. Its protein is CSAGGLYEQYF.

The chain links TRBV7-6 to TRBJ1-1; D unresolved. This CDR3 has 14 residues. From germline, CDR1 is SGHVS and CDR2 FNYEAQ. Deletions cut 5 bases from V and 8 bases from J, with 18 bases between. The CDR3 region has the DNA TGTGCCAGCAGCCAAAATTTTGGATCCTCAGAAGCTTTCTTT. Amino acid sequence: CASSQNFGSSEAFF.

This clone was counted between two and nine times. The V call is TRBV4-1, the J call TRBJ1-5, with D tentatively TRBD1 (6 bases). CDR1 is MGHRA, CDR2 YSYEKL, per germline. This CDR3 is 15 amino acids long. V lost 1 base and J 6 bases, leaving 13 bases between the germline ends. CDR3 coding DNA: TGCGCCAGCAGCCAAGTTTTTACAGGGCCTCAGCCCCAGCATTTT. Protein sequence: CASSQVFTGPQPQHF.

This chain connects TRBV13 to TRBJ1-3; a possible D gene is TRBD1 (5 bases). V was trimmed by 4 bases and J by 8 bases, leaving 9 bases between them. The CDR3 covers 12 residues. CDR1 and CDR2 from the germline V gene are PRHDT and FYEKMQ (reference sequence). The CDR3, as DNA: TGTGCCAGCAGCTCCCAGGGATACACCATATATTTT. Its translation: CASSSQGYTIYF.

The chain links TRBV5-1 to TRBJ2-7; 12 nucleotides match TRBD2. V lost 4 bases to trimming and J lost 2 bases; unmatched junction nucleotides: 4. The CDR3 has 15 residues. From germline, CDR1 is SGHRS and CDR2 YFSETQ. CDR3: CASSPGLAGTYEQYF. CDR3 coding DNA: TGCGCCAGCAGCCCGGGACTAGCGGGTACCTACGAGCAGTACTTC.

CDR3 bases: TGTGCCTGGACTCCCCCCGGGACCCCCGGAGGCGAGCAGTACTTC. Protein product: CAWTPPGTPGGEQYF. The chain employs TRBV30 and TRBJ2-7; D may be TRBD1 or TRBD2 (5 bases each). Trimming pared 4 bases from V and 6 bases from J, leaving 22 bases between. The CDR3 has 15 residues. The germline gives CDR1 GTSNPN, CDR2 SVGIG (reference sequence).

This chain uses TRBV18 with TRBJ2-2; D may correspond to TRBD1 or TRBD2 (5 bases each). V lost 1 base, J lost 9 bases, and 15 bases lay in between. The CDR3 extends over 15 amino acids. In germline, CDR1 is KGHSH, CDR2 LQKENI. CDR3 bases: TGTGCCAGCTCACCACAAGGGACGGCGAGTAGGGAGCTGTTTTTT. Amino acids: CASSPQGTASRELFF.

CDR3 sequence (DNA): TGTGCCAGCAGCTTAGAGTCTTCGTATAGCAATCAGCCCCAGCATTTT. This encodes CASSLESSYSNQPQHF. The V and J genes are TRBV7-3 and TRBJ1-5; the D is unclear. Germline-derived CDR1 and CDR2 are SGHTA and FQGTGA. Trimming took off 2 bases at V and 0 bases at J, with 11 bases between the two ends. The CDR3 loop spans 16 amino acids.

CDR3: CASSGLAGGTYNEQFF. The DNA of the CDR3 is TGTGCCAGCAGCGGACTAGCGGGAGGAACCTACAATGAGCAGTTCTTC. The chain combines TRBV6-4 with TRBJ2-1; TRBD2 matches 14 bases. This CDR3 contains 16 residues. The J segment lost 2 bases and the V segment lost 6 bases, leaving 3 bases of the junction unmatched. In germline, CDR1 is MRHNA, CDR2 SNTAGT.

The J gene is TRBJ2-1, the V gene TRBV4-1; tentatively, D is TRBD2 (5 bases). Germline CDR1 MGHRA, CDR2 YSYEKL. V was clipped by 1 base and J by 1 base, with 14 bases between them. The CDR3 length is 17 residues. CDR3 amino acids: CASSQVWGADSYNEQFF. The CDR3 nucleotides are TGCGCCAGCAGCCAAGTGTGGGGAGCCGATTCCTACAATGAGCAGTTCTTC.

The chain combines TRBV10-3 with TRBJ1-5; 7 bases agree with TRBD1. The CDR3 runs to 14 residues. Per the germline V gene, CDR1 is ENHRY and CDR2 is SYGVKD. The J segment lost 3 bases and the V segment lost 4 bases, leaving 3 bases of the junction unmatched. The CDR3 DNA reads TGTGCCATCAGTGCCGACAGGGACAATCAGCCCCAGCATTTT. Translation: CAISADRDNQPQHF.

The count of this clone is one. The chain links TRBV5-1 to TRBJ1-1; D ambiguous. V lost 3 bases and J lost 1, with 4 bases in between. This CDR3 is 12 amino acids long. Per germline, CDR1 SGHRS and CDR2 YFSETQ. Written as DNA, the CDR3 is TGCGCCAGCAGCTCGGAGAACACTGAAGCTTTCTTT. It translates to CASSSENTEAFF. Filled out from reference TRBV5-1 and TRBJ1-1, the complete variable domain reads KAGVTQTPRYLIKTRGQQVTLSCSPISGHRSVSWYQQTPGQGLQFLFEYFSETQRNKGNFPGRFSGRQFSNSRSEMNVSTLELGDSALYLCASSSENTEAFFGQGTRLTVV.

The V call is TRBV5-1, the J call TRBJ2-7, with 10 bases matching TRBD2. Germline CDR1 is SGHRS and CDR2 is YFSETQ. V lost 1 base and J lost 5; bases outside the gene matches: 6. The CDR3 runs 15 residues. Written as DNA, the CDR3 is TGCGCCAGCAGCTTGACCGGGACTAGCGTCCACGAGCAGTACTTC. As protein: CASSLTGTSVHEQYF.

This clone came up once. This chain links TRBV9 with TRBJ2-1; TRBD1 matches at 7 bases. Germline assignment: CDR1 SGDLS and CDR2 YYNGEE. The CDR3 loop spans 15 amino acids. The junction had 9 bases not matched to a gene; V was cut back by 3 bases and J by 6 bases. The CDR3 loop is CASSGSTGVSNEQFF. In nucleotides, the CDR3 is TGTGCCAGCAGCGGAAGTACAGGGGTAAGCAATGAGCAGTTCTTC.

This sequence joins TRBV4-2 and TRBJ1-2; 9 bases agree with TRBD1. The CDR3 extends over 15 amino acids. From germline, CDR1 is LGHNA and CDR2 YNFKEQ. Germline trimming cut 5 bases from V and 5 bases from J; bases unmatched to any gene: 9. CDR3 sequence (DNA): TGTGCCAGCAGCTGGGACAGGGAGTTATCTTATGGCTACACCTTC. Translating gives CASSWDRELSYGYTF.

The CDR3 nucleotides are TGTGCCAGCTCACCCCGGTCTCAAGAGACCCAGTACTTC. As protein: CASSPRSQETQYF. The V and J genes are TRBV18 and TRBJ2-5; unclear D gene. Germline V gene lookup returns CDR1 KGHSH and CDR2 LQKENI. Trimming pared 3 bases from V and 2 bases from J, leaving 7 bases between. The CDR3 sequence is 13 residues long. The full variable domain, completed using reference TRBV18 and TRBJ2-5, is NAGVMQNPRHLVRRRGQEARLRCSPMKGHSHVYWYRQLPEEGLKFMVYLQKENIIDESGMPKERFSAEFPKEGPSILRIQQVVRGDSAAYFCASSPRSQETQYFGPGTRLLVL.

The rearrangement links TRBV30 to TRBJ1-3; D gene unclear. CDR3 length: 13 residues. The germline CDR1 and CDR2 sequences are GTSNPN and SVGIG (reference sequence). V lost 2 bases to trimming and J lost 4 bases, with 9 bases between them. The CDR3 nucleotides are TGTGCCTGGAGTTCCCGGACGGGAAACACCATATATTTT. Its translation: CAWSSRTGNTIYF.

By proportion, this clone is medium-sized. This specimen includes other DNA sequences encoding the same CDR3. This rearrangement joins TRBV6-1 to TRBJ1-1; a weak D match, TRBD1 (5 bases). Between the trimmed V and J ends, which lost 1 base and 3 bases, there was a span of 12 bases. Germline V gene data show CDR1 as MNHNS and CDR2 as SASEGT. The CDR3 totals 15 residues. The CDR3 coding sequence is TGTGCCAGCAGTGAAGTGGGGGGGGGTCACACTGAAGCTTTCTTT. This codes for CASSEVGGGHTEAFF.

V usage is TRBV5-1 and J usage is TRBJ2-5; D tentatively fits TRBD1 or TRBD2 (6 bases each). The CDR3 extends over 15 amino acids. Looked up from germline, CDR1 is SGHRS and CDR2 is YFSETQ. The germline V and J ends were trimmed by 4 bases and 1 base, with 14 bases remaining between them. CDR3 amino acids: CASSQRGDGQETQYF. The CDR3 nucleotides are TGCGCCAGCAGCCAGAGGGGGGATGGCCAAGAGACCCAGTACTTC.

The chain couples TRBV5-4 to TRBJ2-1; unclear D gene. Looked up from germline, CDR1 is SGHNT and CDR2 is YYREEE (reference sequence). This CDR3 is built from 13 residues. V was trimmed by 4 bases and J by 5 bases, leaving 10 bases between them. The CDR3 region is CASSLNADNEQFF. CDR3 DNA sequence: TGTGCCAGCAGCCTTAACGCCGACAATGAGCAGTTCTTC. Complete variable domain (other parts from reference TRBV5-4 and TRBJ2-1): ETGVTQSPTHLIKTRGQQVTLRCSSQSGHNTVSWYQQALGQGPQFIFQYYREEENGRGNFPPRFSGLQFPNYSSELNVNALELDDSALYLCASSLNADNEQFFGPGTRLTVL.

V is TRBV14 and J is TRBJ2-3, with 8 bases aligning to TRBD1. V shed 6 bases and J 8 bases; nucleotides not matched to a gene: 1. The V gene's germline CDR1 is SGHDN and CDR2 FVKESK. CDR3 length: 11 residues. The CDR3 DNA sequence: TGTGCCAGCAGTCAGGGGGCTACGCAGTATTTT. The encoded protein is CASSQGATQYF. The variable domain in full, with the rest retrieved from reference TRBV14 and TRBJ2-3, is EAGVTQFPSHSVIEKGQTVTLRCDPISGHDNLYWYRRVMGKEIKFLLHFVKESKQDESGMPNNRFLAERTGGTYSTLKVQPAELEDSGVYFCASSQGATQYFGPGTRLTVL.

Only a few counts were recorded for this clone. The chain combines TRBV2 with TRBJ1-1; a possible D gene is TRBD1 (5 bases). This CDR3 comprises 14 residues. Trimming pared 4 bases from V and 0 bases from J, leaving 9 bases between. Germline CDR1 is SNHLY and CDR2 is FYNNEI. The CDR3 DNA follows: TGTGCCAGCAGTGTGGCACAGGTGAACACTGAAGCTTTCTTT. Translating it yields CASSVAQVNTEAFF.